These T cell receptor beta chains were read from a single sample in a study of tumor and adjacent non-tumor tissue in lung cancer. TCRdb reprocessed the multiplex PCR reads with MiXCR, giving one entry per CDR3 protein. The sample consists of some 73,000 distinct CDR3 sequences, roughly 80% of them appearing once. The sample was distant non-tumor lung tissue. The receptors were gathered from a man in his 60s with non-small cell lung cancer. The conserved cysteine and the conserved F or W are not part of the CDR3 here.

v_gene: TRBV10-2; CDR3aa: ASSVSNWDNQPQH
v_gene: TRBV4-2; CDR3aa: ASSPTSGMADAQY
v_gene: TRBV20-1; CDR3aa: SVNAVTYEQY
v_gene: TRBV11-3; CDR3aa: ASNSLGAGGYKAGELL
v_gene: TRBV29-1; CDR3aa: SVDVGAHSSTDTQY
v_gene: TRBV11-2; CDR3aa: ASSLDGRCIEVF
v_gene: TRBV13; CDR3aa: ASSFYGGMNPYEQY
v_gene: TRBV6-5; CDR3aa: VSSPKSPLDQAWSYEQY
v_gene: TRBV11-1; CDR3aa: ASSLGGRSTGEPL
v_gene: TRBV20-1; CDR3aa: NASSVTYKQY
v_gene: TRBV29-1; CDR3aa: SVAWTGKKTQY
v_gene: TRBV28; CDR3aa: ASSARTPGYT
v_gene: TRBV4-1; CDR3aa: ASSLWGPNTGELF
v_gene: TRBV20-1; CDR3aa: SVRVQREYSPLH
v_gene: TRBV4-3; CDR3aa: ASSHQIGTGLTDTQY
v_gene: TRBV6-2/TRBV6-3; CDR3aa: ASSGLAGVAVGGTQY
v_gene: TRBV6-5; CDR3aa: ASIYSVTGWNSPLH
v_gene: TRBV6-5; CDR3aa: ASSDAVTAGAQY
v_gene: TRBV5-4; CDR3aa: ASSQEGDYEQY
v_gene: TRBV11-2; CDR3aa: AGSSRTAADYGYT
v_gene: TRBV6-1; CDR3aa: ASSEIPEKLF
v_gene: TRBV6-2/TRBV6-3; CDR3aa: ASRFQPQGAADTQY
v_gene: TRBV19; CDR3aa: ASSIRPGIRDIPYEQY
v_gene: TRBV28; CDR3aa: VSRLTGVSCEQY
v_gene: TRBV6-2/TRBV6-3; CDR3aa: ACSYYGGGTEAF
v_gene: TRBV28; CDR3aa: ACSRSQETHY
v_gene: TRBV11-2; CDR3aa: GSSLDKTGLETQY
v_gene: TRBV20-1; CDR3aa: SARDNRCEQY
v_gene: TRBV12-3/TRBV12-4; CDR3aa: ASNPTPRGIEAF
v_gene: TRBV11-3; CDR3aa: VSSLSRLAGGDNEQF
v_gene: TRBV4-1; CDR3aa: ASSQVPGANTGELF
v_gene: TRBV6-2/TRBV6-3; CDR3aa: ASNCPYGNTEVF
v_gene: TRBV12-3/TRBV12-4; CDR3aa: ASTGTSGDTNTQY
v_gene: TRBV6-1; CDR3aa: ASSEDRGVSEAF
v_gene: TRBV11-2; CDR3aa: ASSAGQGITGELF
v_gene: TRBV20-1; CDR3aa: SASKDEQGVSYEQY
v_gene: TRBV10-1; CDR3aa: ATIRGPSGNTIH
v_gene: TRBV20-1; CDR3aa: SARSALVGNTDTQY
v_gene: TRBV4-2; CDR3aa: ASRDIREWNEQF
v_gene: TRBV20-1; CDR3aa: STRSHQSTEAF
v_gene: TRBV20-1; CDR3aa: SHNGALNYIEQF
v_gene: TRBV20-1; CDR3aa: SDEPRDSSTDTQY
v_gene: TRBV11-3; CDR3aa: ASSFDRQAGVGNELF
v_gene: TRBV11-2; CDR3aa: ASSLAESDMQY
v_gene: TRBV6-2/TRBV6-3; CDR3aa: ASSLPGKGIPAYEQY
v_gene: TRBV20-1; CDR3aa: SARAAGKETQY
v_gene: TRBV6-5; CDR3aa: ATSSAPLHVYT
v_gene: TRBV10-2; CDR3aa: AIIRDTANSPLH
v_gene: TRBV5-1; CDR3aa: ASSLFSQEGGTEAF
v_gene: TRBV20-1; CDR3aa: SPRDLARGPDTQY
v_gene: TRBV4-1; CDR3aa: ASSSDLTSMNTEDF
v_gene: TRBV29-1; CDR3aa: SVDGQGDTGELF
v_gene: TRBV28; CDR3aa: ANSLGPNYGYT
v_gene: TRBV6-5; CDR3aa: VSSSPGRRTTNYGYT
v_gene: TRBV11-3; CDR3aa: ASTFVRGARDTQY
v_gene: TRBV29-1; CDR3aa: SAVNRYNEQF
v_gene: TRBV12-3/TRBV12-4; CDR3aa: ASSLSGGAWNEQF
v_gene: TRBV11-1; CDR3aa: ASSLGGRGTGELF